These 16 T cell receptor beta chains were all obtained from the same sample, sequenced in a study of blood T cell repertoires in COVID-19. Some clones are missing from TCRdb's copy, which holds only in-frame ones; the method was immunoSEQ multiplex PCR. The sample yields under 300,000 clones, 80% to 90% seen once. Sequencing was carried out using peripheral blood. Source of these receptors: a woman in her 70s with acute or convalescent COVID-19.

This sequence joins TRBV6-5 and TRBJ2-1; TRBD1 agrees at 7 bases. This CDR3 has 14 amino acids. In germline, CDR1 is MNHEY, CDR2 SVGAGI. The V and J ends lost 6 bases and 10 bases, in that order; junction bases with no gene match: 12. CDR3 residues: CASSGQVALGEQFF. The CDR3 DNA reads TGTGCCAGCAGCGGACAGGTTGCCTTGGGAGAGCAGTTCTTC.

The CDR3 bases are TGTGCCAGTAGTACCACAGGGTATAGCAATCAGCCCCAGCATTTT. Its translation is CASSTTGYSNQPQHF. This chain uses TRBV19 with TRBJ1-5; D may be TRBD1 (6 bases). V gave up 4 bases and J gave up 0 bases, with 10 bases separating them. Per germline, CDR1 LNHDA and CDR2 SQIVND (reference sequence). The CDR3 is 15 residues long.

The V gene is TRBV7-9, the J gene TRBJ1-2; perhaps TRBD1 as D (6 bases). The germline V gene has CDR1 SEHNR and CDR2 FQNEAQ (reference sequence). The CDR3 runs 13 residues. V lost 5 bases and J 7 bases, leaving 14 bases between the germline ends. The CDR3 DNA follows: TGTGCCAGCAGCCGACAGGAAAGGCTTGGCTACACCTTC. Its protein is CASSRQERLGYTF.

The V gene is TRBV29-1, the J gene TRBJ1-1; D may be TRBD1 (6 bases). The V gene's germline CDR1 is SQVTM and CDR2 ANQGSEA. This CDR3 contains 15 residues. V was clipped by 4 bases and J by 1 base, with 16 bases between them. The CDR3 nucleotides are TGCAGCGTTGGGGGCAGGGGAGTCCCGAACACTGAAGCTTTCTTT. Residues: CSVGGRGVPNTEAFF.

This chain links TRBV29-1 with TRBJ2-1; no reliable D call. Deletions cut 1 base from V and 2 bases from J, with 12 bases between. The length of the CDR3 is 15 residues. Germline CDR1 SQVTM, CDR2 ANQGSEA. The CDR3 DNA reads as TGCAGCGTTGAAGTCCCGGGTGAGCCCTACAATGAGCAGTTCTTC. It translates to CSVEVPGEPYNEQFF.

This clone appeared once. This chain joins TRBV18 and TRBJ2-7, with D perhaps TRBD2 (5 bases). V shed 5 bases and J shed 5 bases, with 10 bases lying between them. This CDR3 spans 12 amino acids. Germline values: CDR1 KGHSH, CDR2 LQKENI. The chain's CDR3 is CASSVGSHEQYF. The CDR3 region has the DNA TGTGCCAGCTCAGTGGGGAGCCACGAGCAGTACTTC.

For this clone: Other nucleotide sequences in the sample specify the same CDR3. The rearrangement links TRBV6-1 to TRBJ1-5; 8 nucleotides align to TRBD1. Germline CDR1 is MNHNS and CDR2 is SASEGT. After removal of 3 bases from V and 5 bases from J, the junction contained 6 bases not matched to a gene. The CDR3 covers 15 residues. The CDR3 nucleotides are TGTGCCAGCAGTGAGGCAGGGGGCGGTGATCAGCCCCAGCATTTT. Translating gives CASSEAGGGDQPQHF.

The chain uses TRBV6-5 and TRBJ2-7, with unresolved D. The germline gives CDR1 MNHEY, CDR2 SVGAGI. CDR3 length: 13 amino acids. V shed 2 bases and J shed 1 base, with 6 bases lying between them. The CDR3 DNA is TGTGCCAGCAGTTACGGGCTTTCCTACGAGCAGTACTTC. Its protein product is CASSYGLSYEQYF.

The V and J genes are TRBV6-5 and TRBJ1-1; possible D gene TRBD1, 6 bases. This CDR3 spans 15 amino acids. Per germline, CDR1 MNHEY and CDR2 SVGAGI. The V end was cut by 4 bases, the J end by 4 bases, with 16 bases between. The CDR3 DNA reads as TGTGCCAGCAGTTCCATACAGGGAGGGGGCACTGAAGCTTTCTTT. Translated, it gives CASSSIQGGGTEAFF.

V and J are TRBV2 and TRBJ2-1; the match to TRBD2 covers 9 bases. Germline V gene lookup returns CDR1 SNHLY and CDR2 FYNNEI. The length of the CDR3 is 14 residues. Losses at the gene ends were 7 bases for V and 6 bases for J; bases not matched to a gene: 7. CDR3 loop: CASNPKRGANEQFF. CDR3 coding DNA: TGTGCCAGCAACCCGAAGCGGGGGGCCAATGAGCAGTTCTTC. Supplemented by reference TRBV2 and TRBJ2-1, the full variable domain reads EPEVTQTPSHQVTQMGQEVILRCVPISNHLYFYWYRQILGQKVEFLVSFYNNEISEKSEIFDDQFSVERPDGSNFTLKIRSTKLEDSAMYFCASNPKRGANEQFFGPGTRLTVL.

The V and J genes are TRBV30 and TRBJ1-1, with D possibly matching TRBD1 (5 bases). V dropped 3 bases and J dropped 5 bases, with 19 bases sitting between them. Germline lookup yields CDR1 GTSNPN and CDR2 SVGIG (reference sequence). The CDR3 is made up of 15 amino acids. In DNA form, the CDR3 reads TGTGCCTGGAGCCCCCTTCGGGGGGTAACGACTGAAGCTTTCTTT. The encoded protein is CAWSPLRGVTTEAFF.

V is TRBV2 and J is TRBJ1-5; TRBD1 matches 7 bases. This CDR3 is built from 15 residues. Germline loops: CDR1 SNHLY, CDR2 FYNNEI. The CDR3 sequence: CTSRTGLGQNQPQHF. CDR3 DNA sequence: TGTACCTCCAGGACAGGATTGGGCCAAAATCAGCCCCAGCATTTT.

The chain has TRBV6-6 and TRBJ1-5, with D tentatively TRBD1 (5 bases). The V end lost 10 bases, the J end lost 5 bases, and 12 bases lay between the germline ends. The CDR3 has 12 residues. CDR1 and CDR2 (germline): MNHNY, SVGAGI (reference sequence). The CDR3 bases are TGTGCCACCGGACAAGGGGATCAGCCCCAGCATTTT. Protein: CATGQGDQPQHF.

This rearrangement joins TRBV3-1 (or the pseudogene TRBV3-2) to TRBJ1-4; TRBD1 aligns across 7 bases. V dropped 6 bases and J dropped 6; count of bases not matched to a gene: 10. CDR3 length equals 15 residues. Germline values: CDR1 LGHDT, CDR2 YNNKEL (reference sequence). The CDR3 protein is CASSYRGLNDEKLFF. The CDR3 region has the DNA TGTGCCAGCAGTTACAGGGGATTAAACGATGAAAAACTGTTTTTT.

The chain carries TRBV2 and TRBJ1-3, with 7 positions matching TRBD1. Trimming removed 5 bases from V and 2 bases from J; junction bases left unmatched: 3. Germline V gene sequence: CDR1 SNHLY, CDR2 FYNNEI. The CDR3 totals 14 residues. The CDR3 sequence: CASSTGQPGNTIYF. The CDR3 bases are TGTGCCAGCAGTACGGGACAGCCTGGAAACACCATATATTTT.

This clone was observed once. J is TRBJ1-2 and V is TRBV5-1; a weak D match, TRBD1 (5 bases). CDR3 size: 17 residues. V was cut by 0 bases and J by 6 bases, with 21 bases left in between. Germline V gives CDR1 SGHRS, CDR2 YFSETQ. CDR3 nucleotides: TGCGCCAGCAGCTTGGATGAATATGGCACAGGTCAGGATGGCTACACCTTC. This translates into CASSLDEYGTGQDGYTF.